Below, 23 T cell receptor beta chains from the same sample are listed, as sequenced in a study of identical twins. TCRdb used MiXCR to reprocess the 5' RACE reads, holding one entry per CDR3 protein. The profile shows hundreds of thousands of distinct CDR3 sequences, about 20% of them singletons. These records were also assigned to another study, of T cells expressing NK-cell markers.

The sequenced sample consisted of PBMCs. These receptors originate from a young woman in good health.

At least ten counts were recorded for this clonotype. The V gene is TRBV6-5, the J gene TRBJ2-1; TRBD2 matches 12 bases. The V gene end was trimmed by 2 bases and the J gene end by 0 bases; junction bases not matched to a gene: 8. The germline V gene encodes CDR1 MNHEY and CDR2 SVGAGI. CDR3 length: 19 residues. In DNA form, the CDR3 reads TGTGCCAGCAGTTACGTCGGACTAGCGGGAAGGTACTCCTACAATGAGCAGTTCTTC. It is translated as CASSYVGLAGRYSYNEQFF.

The sample holds a few counts of this clonotype. This chain links TRBV6-1 with TRBJ2-1; 11 bases line up with TRBD2. This CDR3 spans 16 amino acids. Trimming cost V 5 bases and J 0 bases; bases outside gene matches: 3. Looked up from germline, CDR1 is MNHNS and CDR2 is SASEGT. CDR3 DNA: TGTGCCAGCAGTCGGGGACTAGCGGACTCCTACAATGAGCAGTTCTTC. Protein sequence: CASSRGLADSYNEQFF.

The chain carries TRBV9 and TRBJ2-7; D gene ambiguous. The CDR3 covers 13 residues. V lost 2 bases and J lost 2, with 8 bases in between. CDR1 is SGDLS and CDR2 is YYNGEE in the germline V gene. The CDR3 is CASSVGFTYEQYF. The CDR3 DNA reads as TGTGCCAGCAGCGTCGGATTTACCTACGAGCAGTACTTC.

The CDR3 protein is CSANPGPVGETQYF. CDR3 nucleotide sequence: TGCAGTGCCAACCCCGGTCCAGTTGGGGAGACCCAGTACTTC. The J gene is TRBJ2-5, the V gene TRBV20-1; D gene uncertain. The CDR3 runs to 14 residues. Germline-derived CDR1 and CDR2 are DFQATT and SNEGSKA (reference sequence). V was trimmed by 6 bases and J by 5 bases, leaving 19 bases between them.

This clonotype was recorded once. The chain couples TRBV4-1 to TRBJ2-3; weak D call: TRBD1 (6 bases). The V end was cut by 0 bases, the J end by 4 bases, with 14 bases between. This CDR3 contains 16 residues. Per germline, CDR1 MGHRA and CDR2 YSYEKL. CDR3 bases: TGCGCCAGCAGCCAAGAGGGACACCGGAGCGCAGATACGCAGTATTTT. Protein: CASSQEGHRSADTQYF.

The sample holds a few counts of this clonotype. The V call is TRBV12-3 or TRBV12-4, the J call TRBJ2-2; D remains ambiguous. This CDR3 spans 15 amino acids. V was shortened by 4 bases and J by 0 bases, with 9 bases between the two germline ends. The CDR3 protein is CASSSPFSNTGELFF. The CDR3 DNA reads TGTGCCAGCAGTTCTCCTTTTTCGAACACCGGGGAGCTGTTTTTT.

At least ten counts were recorded for this clonotype. The chain links TRBV7-2 to TRBJ2-1, with D uncertain. The CDR3 runs to 16 residues. Trimming took 1 base from V and 4 from J, leaving 14 bases between them. Germline assignment: CDR1 SGHTA and CDR2 FQGNSA. The CDR3 protein is CASSLETGLYYNEQFF. DNA for the CDR3: TGTGCCAGCAGCTTAGAAACCGGCTTATATTACAATGAGCAGTTCTTC.

The V and J genes are TRBV30 and TRBJ1-4; D is uncertain. Looked up from germline, CDR1 is GTSNPN and CDR2 is SVGIG (reference sequence). This CDR3 has 14 residues. The V gene lost 2 bases and the J gene lost 4 bases, with 11 bases spanning the gap. The DNA of the CDR3 is TGTGCCTGGAGTTTGATGGCCCTTAATGAAAAACTGTTTTTT. Translated, it gives CAWSLMALNEKLFF.

The chain employs TRBV27 and TRBJ2-1, with 7 bases identical to TRBD1. The germline V gene has CDR1 MNHEY and CDR2 SMNVEV (reference sequence). CDR3 length: 16 residues. The junction had 10 bases not matched to a gene; V was cut back by 6 bases and J by 2 bases. CDR3 amino acids: CASSAHRGQTYNEQFF. DNA of the CDR3: TGTGCCAGCAGCGCCCACAGGGGCCAGACCTACAATGAGCAGTTCTTC.

This clonotype has at least ten counts. CDR3 sequence (DNA): TGTGCCATTGAAAGTTTGGCGGGAGCCCAGTTCTTC. Residues: CAIESLAGAQFF. The chain employs TRBV10-3 and TRBJ2-1; TRBD2 matches at 7 bases. Germline assignment: CDR1 ENHRY and CDR2 SYGVKD. Trimming at V came to 9 bases and at J to 13 bases, leaving 12 bases not matched to a gene. This CDR3 has 12 residues.

This chain joins TRBV6-1 and TRBJ2-2, with D tentatively TRBD1 (6 bases). The V end was cut by 4 bases, the J end by 7 bases, with 16 bases between. Germline V gene lookup returns CDR1 MNHNS and CDR2 SASEGT. The CDR3 totals 15 residues. CDR3: CASSGPTGFVGELFF. CDR3 sequence (DNA): TGTGCCAGCAGTGGGCCGACAGGTTTTGTCGGGGAGCTGTTTTTT.

This sequence joins TRBV15 and TRBJ2-4; D is possibly TRBD2 (5 bases). The CDR3 has 10 residues. Germline V gives CDR1 LNHNV, CDR2 YYDKDF (reference sequence). V lost 0 bases, J lost 15 bases, and 6 bases lay in between. The CDR3 region has the DNA TGTGCCACCAGCAGAGAGAGGGTGTACTTC. Translating gives CATSRERVYF.

The chain recombines TRBV12-3 or TRBV12-4 with TRBJ1-4; no clear D gene. Trimming pared 5 bases from V and 6 bases from J, leaving 16 bases between. There are 15 residues in the CDR3. This CDR3 reads CASSVREGGYEKLFF. The CDR3 DNA sequence: TGTGCCAGCAGTGTTAGGGAGGGAGGGTATGAAAAACTGTTTTTT.

The chain combines TRBV28 with TRBJ2-3; D remains unclear. Deletions cut 4 bases from V and 2 bases from J, with 7 bases between. The germline V gene has CDR1 MDHEN and CDR2 SYDVKM. The CDR3 runs 13 residues. CDR3: CASSSNPTDTQYF. The CDR3 nucleotides are TGTGCCAGCAGTTCGAACCCCACAGATACGCAGTATTTT. Drawing the rest from reference TRBV28 and TRBJ2-3, the complete variable domain is DVKVTQSSRYLVKRTGEKVFLECVQDMDHENMFWYRQDPGLGLRLIYFSYDVKMKEKGDIPEGYSVSREKKERFSLILESASTNQTSMYLCASSSNPTDTQYFGPGTRLTVL.

This clonotype was counted between two and nine times. J is TRBJ2-7 and V is TRBV20-1; no firm D call. This CDR3 is 11 amino acids long. Germline CDR1 is DFQATT and CDR2 is SNEGSKA (reference sequence). Trimming removed 4 bases from V and 4 bases from J, with 8 bases in between. CDR3 amino acids: CSATSTYEQYF. Written as DNA, the CDR3 is TGCAGTGCTACTTCGACTTACGAGCAGTACTTC.

This clonotype occurred a few times. V usage is TRBV27 and J usage is TRBJ1-3; D gene uncertain. The V gene lost 3 bases and the J gene lost 2 bases, with 11 bases spanning the gap. Germline V gives CDR1 MNHEY, CDR2 SMNVEV (reference sequence). CDR3 size: 15 residues. The CDR3 loop is CASSFYPGTGNTIYF. The CDR3 DNA reads TGTGCCAGCAGTTTTTATCCAGGCACTGGAAACACCATATATTTT.

The J gene is TRBJ2-3, the V gene TRBV12-3 or TRBV12-4; TRBD1 matches 7 bases. The V gene end was trimmed by 2 bases and the J gene end by 3 bases; junction bases not matched to a gene: 5. This CDR3 is 15 amino acids long. CDR3 loop: CASSLQGVSTDTQYF. The CDR3 DNA reads TGTGCCAGCAGTTTACAGGGGGTTAGTACAGATACGCAGTATTTT.

A note on this clonotype: A read error is possible here, since a much larger clone lies one base away. The rearrangement uses TRBV5-1 and TRBJ2-7; D is ambiguous. Germline V gene sequence: CDR1 SGHRS, CDR2 YFSETQ. The CDR3 has 12 residues. The DNA for the CDR3 is TGCACCAGCAGCTTGGATCTAAACGAGCAGTACTTC. Protein sequence: CTSSLDLNEQYF.

This clonotype was observed a few times. The chain is built from TRBV29-1 and TRBJ2-3, with 9 bases aligning to TRBD1. Trimming cost V 5 bases and J 3 bases; bases outside gene matches: 15. The CDR3 extends over 17 amino acids. CDR1 and CDR2 from the germline V gene are SQVTM and ANQGSEA. CDR3 protein: CSVSTVFGTGNTDTQYF. In DNA, the CDR3 is TGCAGCGTTTCAACCGTCTTTGGGACAGGGAATACAGATACGCAGTATTTT.

This clonotype was found a few times. V and J are TRBV12-3 or TRBV12-4 and TRBJ2-1; weak D call: TRBD1 (6 bases). This CDR3 has 12 residues. Between the trimmed V and J ends, which lost 5 bases and 9 bases, there was a span of 11 bases. CDR3 DNA: TGTGCCAGCAGTCACAGGGTTCCTGAGCAGTTCTTC. It encodes CASSHRVPEQFF.

This clonotype showed up just a few times. This chain links TRBV12-3 or TRBV12-4 with TRBJ2-5, with TRBD1 matching over 7 bases. With V trimmed by 2 bases and J by 3 bases, 12 bases remained unmatched. The CDR3 spans 17 residues. CDR3 sequence reads: CASSLITGAFGEETQYF. CDR3 in DNA: TGTGCCAGCAGTTTAATCACAGGGGCGTTTGGCGAAGAGACCCAGTACTTC.

This clonotype turned up a few times. The chain is built from TRBV20-1 and TRBJ1-1, with 7 bases matching TRBD1. Trimming removed 3 bases from V and 5 bases from J; junction bases left unmatched: 12. This CDR3 has 15 amino acids. The germline gives CDR1 DFQATT, CDR2 SNEGSKA (reference sequence). This CDR3 is CSASARAQGSTEAFF. CDR3 nucleotides: TGCAGTGCTAGCGCCCGGGCACAGGGGAGTACTGAAGCTTTCTTT.

The table lists this clonotype with a few counts. The chain employs TRBV20-1 and TRBJ2-7; TRBD2 might be the D (5 bases). The germline V gene encodes CDR1 DFQATT and CDR2 SNEGSKA (reference sequence). The CDR3 runs to 14 residues. V gave up 2 bases and J gave up 6 bases, with 17 bases separating them. CDR3 DNA: TGCAGTGCTAGAAGAGGGTTGGCACGACCCGAGCAGTACTTC. This codes for CSARRGLARPEQYF.